Each of the 16 T cell receptor beta chains below was sequenced from the same sample in a study of cytomegalovirus exposure and HLA in healthy donors. Measured with immunoSEQ multiplex PCR; TCRdb has only the in-frame clones, and not every one. The sample yields approximately 81,000 clones, 90% to 95% seen once. The sequenced material came from PBMCs. The receptors were sampled from a man younger than 30 in good health and CMV-seronegative.

This rearrangement joins TRBV29-1 to TRBJ2-7, with 8 bases lining up with TRBD1. Germline V gene lookup returns CDR1 SQVTM and CDR2 ANQGSEA. Trimming removed 4 bases from V and 2 bases from J; junction bases left unmatched: 4. This CDR3 region has 13 residues. The CDR3 loop reads CSVGQGAPYEQYF. Here the CDR3 DNA reads TGCAGCGTTGGTCAGGGGGCTCCCTACGAGCAGTACTTC.

The genes are TRBV30 and TRBJ1-4, with 9 positions matching TRBD1. The CDR3 runs 15 residues. J gave up 8 bases and V 2 bases, and 9 bases lay outside the gene matches. Germline CDR1 GTSNPN, CDR2 SVGIG (reference sequence). The DNA for the CDR3 is TGTGCCTGGAGTTACAACAGGGGGCTGGAAGAAAAACTGTTTTTT. Its protein product is CAWSYNRGLEEKLFF.

The chain employs TRBV7-9 and TRBJ2-7; TRBD1 might be the D (6 bases). V lost 5 bases, J lost 6 bases, and 11 bases lay in between. Looked up from germline, CDR1 is SEHNR and CDR2 is FQNEAQ (reference sequence). The CDR3 has 12 residues. The CDR3 DNA reads TGTGCCAGCAGCCTACAGGGAACCGAGCAGTACTTC. Translated: CASSLQGTEQYF.

The chain combines TRBV28 with TRBJ2-7; TRBD2 might be the D (5 bases). V lost 3 bases and J lost 0, with 9 bases in between. The CDR3 covers 14 residues. The V gene's germline CDR1 is MDHEN and CDR2 SYDVKM. The CDR3 nucleotides read TGTGCCAGCAGTTTCGGGGTGGGCTCCTACGAGCAGTACTTC. It encodes CASSFGVGSYEQYF. The complete variable domain, with remaining parts taken from reference TRBV28 and TRBJ2-7, reads DVKVTQSSRYLVKRTGEKVFLECVQDMDHENMFWYRQDPGLGLRLIYFSYDVKMKEKGDIPEGYSVSREKKERFSLILESASTNQTSMYLCASSFGVGSYEQYFGPGTRLTVT.

V is TRBV2 and J is TRBJ2-2; 12 bases are a match to TRBD2. CDR1 is SNHLY and CDR2 is FYNNEI in the germline V gene. The CDR3 consists of 15 residues. Trimming cost V 2 bases and J 7 bases; bases outside gene matches: 2. The CDR3 sequence is CASSERLAGVGELFF. As DNA, the CDR3 is TGTGCCAGCAGTGAAAGACTAGCGGGAGTCGGGGAGCTGTTTTTT.

The chain employs TRBV18 and TRBJ2-2; 10 bases match TRBD1. Losses at the gene ends were 5 bases for V and 3 bases for J; bases not matched to a gene: 6. CDR3 length: 16 amino acids. Looked up from germline, CDR1 is KGHSH and CDR2 is LQKENI. CDR3 in amino acids: CASSFPTGGYTGELFF. Here the CDR3 DNA reads TGTGCCAGCTCATTCCCGACAGGGGGCTACACCGGGGAGCTGTTTTTT.

The J gene is TRBJ2-7, the V gene TRBV7-3; D uncertain. Per germline, CDR1 SGHTA and CDR2 FQGTGA. The CDR3 runs to 13 residues. V lost 5 bases and J 2 bases, leaving 10 bases between the germline ends. CDR3 bases: TGTGCCAGCAGCCCTGGGCCCACCTACGAGCAGTACTTC. This translates into CASSPGPTYEQYF.

The V gene is TRBV19, the J gene TRBJ1-6, with a possible D match to TRBD1 (6 bases). Germline loops: CDR1 LNHDA, CDR2 SQIVND (reference sequence). The CDR3 is made up of 16 amino acids. Trimming pared 5 bases from V and 1 base from J, leaving 12 bases between. DNA of the CDR3: TGTGCCAGTAGTGGGGGCCTTAGTTCCTATAATTCACCCCTCCACTTT. The encoded protein is CASSGGLSSYNSPLHF.

The rearrangement links TRBV27 to TRBJ2-7, with 7 bases fitting TRBD1. CDR1 and CDR2 from the germline V gene are MNHEY and SMNVEV (reference sequence). The V gene end was trimmed by 4 bases and the J gene end by 1 base; junction bases not matched to a gene: 7. The CDR3 covers 15 residues. CDR3 sequence: CASSSPGTASYEQYF. The CDR3 DNA follows: TGTGCCAGCAGTTCACCCGGGACAGCTTCCTACGAGCAGTACTTC.

The chain is built from TRBV6-1 and TRBJ2-2, with D maybe TRBD1 (5 bases). The V and J ends lost 6 bases and 4 bases respectively, with 15 bases between them. Germline-derived CDR1 and CDR2 are MNHNS and SASEGT. The CDR3 runs to 15 residues. The CDR3 DNA follows: TGTGCCAGCAGCGTTGACAGCGTATTCACCGGGGAGCTGTTTTTT. Protein product: CASSVDSVFTGELFF.

V is TRBV5-8 and J is TRBJ1-6; D remains ambiguous. The germline V and J ends were trimmed by 1 base and 7 bases, with 9 bases remaining between them. Germline V CDR1 and CDR2: SGHTS, YDEGEE. The CDR3 contains 14 residues. As DNA, the CDR3 is TGTGCCAGCAGCTTGAGAAGCGTAAATTCACCCCTCCACTTT. Protein: CASSLRSVNSPLHF.

The chain links TRBV6-1 to TRBJ2-3; D possibly corresponds to TRBD2 (6 bases). Deletions cut 2 bases from V and 0 bases from J, with 9 bases between. CDR1 is MNHNS and CDR2 is SASEGT in the germline V gene. The CDR3 has 15 residues. CDR3 coding DNA: TGTGCCAGCAGTGAACCCGGGACTAGCACAGATACGCAGTATTTT. Protein sequence: CASSEPGTSTDTQYF.

This rearrangement joins TRBV9 to TRBJ1-3; D gene unclear. Between the trimmed V and J ends, which lost 0 bases and 0 bases, there was a span of 7 bases. The CDR3 covers 15 residues. The germline CDR1 and CDR2 sequences are SGDLS and YYNGEE. The CDR3 DNA reads as TGTGCCAGCAGCGTAGGTGCGATCTCTGGAAACACCATATATTTT. Amino acids: CASSVGAISGNTIYF.

This rearrangement joins TRBV4-1 to TRBJ2-3; the match to TRBD2 covers 13 bases. The germline V gene has CDR1 MGHRA and CDR2 YSYEKL. The V and J ends lost 1 base and 0 bases, in that order; junction bases with no gene match: 7. The CDR3 loop spans 19 amino acids. This chain's CDR3 is CASSQGILAGGTSTDTQYF. In DNA form, the CDR3 reads TGCGCCAGCAGCCAAGGAATACTAGCGGGGGGGACTAGCACAGATACGCAGTATTTT.

V and J are TRBV5-1 and TRBJ1-1; D is unresolved. Germline loops: CDR1 SGHRS, CDR2 YFSETQ. V dropped 3 bases and J dropped 2 bases, with 8 bases sitting between them. CDR3 length: 13 residues. CDR3 sequence (DNA): TGCGCCAGCAGCTGGCAAAGAAACACTGAAGCTTTCTTT. Translation: CASSWQRNTEAFF. Using reference TRBV5-1 and TRBJ1-1 for the parts outside the CDR3, the full variable domain is KAGVTQTPRYLIKTRGQQVTLSCSPISGHRSVSWYQQTPGQGLQFLFEYFSETQRNKGNFPGRFSGRQFSNSRSEMNVSTLELGDSALYLCASSWQRNTEAFFGQGTRLTVV.

This clone came up once. J is TRBJ1-3 and V is TRBV11-2; D call uncertain. The CDR3 spans 16 residues. V was clipped by 6 bases and J by 4 bases, with 19 bases between them. Per the germline V gene, CDR1 is SGHAT and CDR2 is FQNNGV. CDR3 DNA: TGTGCCAGCAGTGTGACCGGGTCAACGGGAGGAAACACCATATATTTT. Protein product: CASSVTGSTGGNTIYF.